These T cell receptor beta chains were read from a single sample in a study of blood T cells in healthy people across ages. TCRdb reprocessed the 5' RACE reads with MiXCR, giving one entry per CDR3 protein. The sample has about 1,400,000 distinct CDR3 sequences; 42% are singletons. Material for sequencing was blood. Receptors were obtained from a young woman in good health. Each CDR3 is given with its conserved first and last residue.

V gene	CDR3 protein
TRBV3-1	CASSQVEFYGYTF
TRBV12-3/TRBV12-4	CASSPHELAEQYF
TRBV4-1	CASSPIQTGTLNTIYF
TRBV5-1	CASSAGQGNPTDTQYF
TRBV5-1	CASSFRGPIQETQYF
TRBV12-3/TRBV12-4	CASLPGGRPMNTEAFF
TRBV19	CASSGLDTFQETQYF
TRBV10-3	CAISMTDPPQETQYF
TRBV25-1	CASSDPGLNYNEQFF
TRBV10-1	CASSEGQGDTDTQYF